The 24 T cell receptor beta chains below all came from one sample that was sequenced in a study of CXCR3-negative and CXCR3-positive naive CD8 T cells. Study-wide results and limits: Researchers report that CXCR3-positive naive cells carry more hydrophobic TRB CDR3s than CXCR3-negative naive cells.

The authors prepared UMI-labeled TRB cDNA libraries by 5' RACE. With the 5' RACE reads reprocessed, TCRdb shows one record per CDR3 protein and no DNA. Its clone listing holds nearly 90,000 distinct CDR3 sequences. No antigen is known for these receptors. The sequenced sample consisted of naive CXCR3+ CD8+ T cells from blood. Subset defined: CD45RO-CCR7+CD27+CD95- naive CD8+ T cells expressing CXCR3 (TNR3+). The source is a human donor in good health. Some clones in this sample may be carry-over from other donors' samples.

The V gene is TRBV6-2 or TRBV6-3, the J gene TRBJ1-1. The CDR3 spans 14 residues. Germline assignment: CDR1 MNHEY and CDR2 SVGEGT. The CDR3 protein is CASSLTSAGTEAFF.

The genes are TRBV25-1 and TRBJ2-5. This CDR3 spans 13 amino acids. CDR1 is MGHDK and CDR2 is SYGVNS in the germline V gene. This CDR3 reads CASSDVSEETQYF.

The V call is TRBV7-9, the J call TRBJ2-3. Germline V gene sequence: CDR1 SEHNR, CDR2 FQNEAQ (reference sequence). There are 14 residues in the CDR3. CDR3 sequence reads: CASIGDRVPETQYF.

The V and J genes are TRBV5-1 and TRBJ1-5; TCRdb's D call, TRBD1, is unchecked because there is no DNA. This CDR3 region has 16 residues. The germline gives CDR1 SGHRS, CDR2 YFSETQ. This CDR3 is CASSRRTGQGGRPQHF.

V usage is TRBV28 and J usage is TRBJ2-7; TCRdb reports TRBD1, a call that lacks DNA to check it against. This CDR3 has 15 amino acids. From germline, CDR1 is MDHEN and CDR2 SYDVKM. CDR3: CASSLSWDSQGEQYF.

The chain couples TRBV2 to TRBJ2-7; TCRdb's D gene call, TRBD2, goes unchecked for lack of DNA. CDR1 is SNHLY and CDR2 is FYNNEI in the germline V gene. This CDR3 region has 14 residues. This chain's CDR3 is CASEGGTGLYEQYF.

The V and J genes are TRBV27 and TRBJ1-2; TCRdb lists TRBD1, though no DNA is available to test this call. Germline CDR1 is MNHEY and CDR2 is SMNVEV (reference sequence). The CDR3 extends over 16 amino acids. CDR3 sequence reads: CASSPWGQTINYGYTF.

V gene TRBV20-1 combines with J gene TRBJ2-7; TCRdb's D call, TRBD2, is unchecked because there is no DNA. This CDR3 is 16 amino acids long. Germline V gives CDR1 DFQATT, CDR2 SNEGSKA (reference sequence). CDR3: CSARDRSGYKPYEQYF.

The gene calls are TRBV5-1 and TRBJ1-2. This CDR3 is built from 14 residues. Germline loops: CDR1 SGHRS, CDR2 YFSETQ. CDR3 sequence reads: CASSTRGYIDGYTF. Full variable domain (remainder filled in from reference TRBV5-1 and TRBJ1-2): KAGVTQTPRYLIKTRGQQVTLSCSPISGHRSVSWYQQTPGQGLQFLFEYFSETQRNKGNFPGRFSGRQFSNSRSEMNVSTLELGDSALYLCASSTRGYIDGYTFGSGTRLTVV.

The J gene is TRBJ2-7, the V gene TRBV28; as DNA is missing, the TRBD1 call by TCRdb cannot be tested. CDR3 size: 13 residues. From germline, CDR1 is MDHEN and CDR2 SYDVKM. CDR3 amino acids: CASSWDRRNEQYF.

The genes are TRBV28 and TRBJ2-1; TCRdb's assignment of TRBD2 cannot be checked, as there is no DNA. The length of the CDR3 is 14 residues. Germline lookup yields CDR1 MDHEN and CDR2 SYDVKM. The CDR3 here is CASSWTSAYNEQFF.

The rearrangement uses TRBV29-1 and TRBJ2-1; TCRdb's D call, TRBD1, is unchecked because there is no DNA. There are 14 residues in the CDR3. Germline assignment: CDR1 SQVTM and CDR2 ANQGSEA. This CDR3 is CSVDLTGGLYEQFF.

V and J are TRBV20-1 and TRBJ2-7; no DNA is available, so the TRBD1 call from TCRdb remains unchecked. The CDR3 length is 15 residues. Germline lookup yields CDR1 DFQATT and CDR2 SNEGSKA (reference sequence). The CDR3 reads CSAAGTGGIYYEQYF.

The chain recombines TRBV20-1 with TRBJ2-7; the D gene TCRdb calls, TRBD1, cannot be checked with no DNA. This CDR3 region has 15 residues. Germline CDR1 is DFQATT and CDR2 is SNEGSKA (reference sequence). CDR3 loop: CSARDLRDTSYEQYF.

The chain couples TRBV6-6 to TRBJ2-1; TCRdb gives TRBD1 as the D gene, but with no DNA this cannot be confirmed. The CDR3 extends over 16 amino acids. Looked up from germline, CDR1 is MNHNY and CDR2 is SVGAGI (reference sequence). The CDR3 is CASSPTGTDEYNEQFF.

The chain employs TRBV20-1 and TRBJ1-1; TCRdb proposes TRBD1, but this gene call is untestable without DNA. The germline V gene encodes CDR1 DFQATT and CDR2 SNEGSKA (reference sequence). The length of the CDR3 is 14 residues. The CDR3 region is CSARDDRENTEAFF.

The gene calls are TRBV14 and TRBJ2-1; TCRdb selects TRBD2, and the lack of DNA leaves this call unchecked. CDR1 SGHDN and CDR2 FVKESK come from the germline V gene. The CDR3 contains 14 residues. The chain's CDR3 is CASSPRLVWSEQFF.

The chain carries TRBV28 and TRBJ1-3. The germline V gene has CDR1 MDHEN and CDR2 SYDVKM. The length of the CDR3 is 15 residues. The CDR3 region is CASSLGSFSGNTIYF.

J is TRBJ2-7 and V is TRBV12-3 or TRBV12-4; TCRdb names TRBD2, which stays unverified in the absence of DNA. The CDR3 covers 15 residues. The CDR3 sequence is CASSLEREGLDEQYF.

The chain recombines TRBV5-1 with TRBJ2-5; TCRdb calls TRBD1, which cannot be checked without DNA. The CDR3 is made up of 13 amino acids. Germline CDR1 and CDR2: SGHRS and YFSETQ. The CDR3 region is CASYSGAGGTQYF.

V is TRBV4-3 and J is TRBJ1-4. The length of the CDR3 is 14 residues. Germline assignment: CDR1 LGHNA and CDR2 YSLEER. The CDR3 protein is CASSQEEEGEKLFF.

This chain links TRBV28 with TRBJ2-3; the D gene TCRdb calls, TRBD2, cannot be checked with no DNA. The germline V gene encodes CDR1 MDHEN and CDR2 SYDVKM. This CDR3 contains 15 residues. The CDR3 is CASSPGLAAVDTQYF.

The chain joins TRBV27 to TRBJ2-3. Germline lookup yields CDR1 MNHEY and CDR2 SMNVEV (reference sequence). The CDR3 sequence is 14 residues long. The CDR3: CASSLSTSGDTRYF.

The chain has TRBV27 and TRBJ2-3; TCRdb names TRBD2, which stays unverified in the absence of DNA. The V gene's germline CDR1 is MNHEY and CDR2 SMNVEV (reference sequence). CDR3 length: 14 amino acids. The CDR3 protein is CASRLAGAMDTRYF.